The rows below give T cell receptor beta chains drawn from one sample of a study of T cells in Graves' hyperthyroidism and ophthalmopathy. Each CDR3 protein is one row after TCRdb ran MiXCR on the multiplex PCR reads. Among about 500,000 distinct CDR3 sequences, roughly 15% were seen once, and the ten largest hold approximately 30%. Sequencing was carried out using blood. These receptors were collected from a woman aged 30 to 39 with Graves' ophthalmopathy. CDR3s include the opening cysteine and the closing phenylalanine or tryptophan. The D gene is left open where the match is weak.

D,V,J,CDR3
NA,TRBV6-1,TRBJ2-2,CASSPDSYTGELFF
TRBD1,TRBV20-1,TRBJ2-4,CSAHRGSKNIQYF
TRBD1,TRBV18,TRBJ1-2,CASSRTGGTDYGYTF
TRBD2,TRBV4-1,TRBJ2-4,CASSQPTSGGGRNIQYF
TRBD2,TRBV5-4,TRBJ2-7,CASSRGLAGGYEQYF
NA,TRBV14,TRBJ2-3,CASSLVRRDTQYF
TRBD2,TRBV3-1,TRBJ2-1,CASSQDWTSGYNEQFF
TRBD2,TRBV19,TRBJ2-5,CASSGTSGRVETQYF
NA,TRBV11-2,TRBJ2-7,CASAYVTDPEQYF
NA,TRBV6-5,TRBJ1-5,CASSYIKGNQPQHF
NA,TRBV7-2,TRBJ1-5,CASSQNSGANQPQHF
NA,TRBV29-1,TRBJ1-2,CSVADGADYGYTF
NA,TRBV7-9,TRBJ1-6,CASSTWTDNSPLHF
NA,TRBV4-3,TRBJ2-3,CASSQGPLLATDTQYF
NA,TRBV5-1,TRBJ2-7,CASSLYGTGREQYF
NA,TRBV28,TRBJ2-5,CASSTTGIGTQYF